The 21 T cell receptor beta chains in this list originate from one sample, sequenced in a study of T cells in localized non-small cell lung cancer. Here immunoSEQ multiplex PCR was the method, and the copy in TCRdb shows in-frame clones only, minus some. The table lists around 9,600 clones, roughly 90% of them singletons, with under 2.5% in the top ten. Specimen: peripheral blood, collected before any cancer treatment. Every receptor here comes from a female donor at least 60 years old with stage II squamous cell lung carcinoma.

The V and J genes are TRBV10-3 and TRBJ1-5; 10 bases map to TRBD1. The germline gives CDR1 ENHRY, CDR2 SYGVKD. The V segment lost 10 bases and the J segment 7 bases; nucleotides outside the gene matches: 13. CDR3 length: 15 amino acids. The CDR3 DNA follows: TGTGCCACCGCACCGGGACAGGGGACGCAACAGCCCCAGCATTTT. Translation: CATAPGQGTQQPQHF.

This clone was detected once. The chain combines TRBV14 with TRBJ1-2; no clear D gene. The CDR3 runs to 16 residues. Trimming shortened V by 4 bases and J by 0 bases, and 15 bases separated the two germline ends. Per the germline V gene, CDR1 is SGHDN and CDR2 is FVKESK. DNA for the CDR3: TGTGCCAGCAGCCCTGAGATGGACCCTACTAACTATGGCTACACCTTC. Translated, it gives CASSPEMDPTNYGYTF.

The V call is TRBV7-9, the J call TRBJ1-3; D is ambiguous. The CDR3 is made up of 13 amino acids. Per the germline V gene, CDR1 is SEHNR and CDR2 is FQNEAQ (reference sequence). Trimming left V 3 bases short and J 0 bases short, with 3 bases between. CDR3 loop: CASSFPSGNTIYF. The CDR3 DNA follows: TGTGCCAGCAGCTTCCCCTCTGGAAACACCATATATTTT.

The CDR3 here is CASSRDQGGAFF. The CDR3 bases are TGTGCCAGCAGCCGAGATCAGGGTGGAGCTTTCTTT. This chain connects TRBV7-9 to TRBJ1-1; D possibly corresponds to TRBD1 (5 bases). V was pared by 5 bases and J by 10 bases, with 14 bases between. Germline V gene data show CDR1 as SEHNR and CDR2 as FQNEAQ (reference sequence). The CDR3 consists of 12 residues.

This chain links TRBV13 with TRBJ1-1; D unresolved. V shed 5 bases and J shed 8 bases, with 21 bases lying between them. Germline CDR1 reads PRHDT; CDR2 reads FYEKMQ (reference sequence). The CDR3 is 15 residues long. The CDR3 loop reads CASSRRILSRNEAFF. The CDR3 DNA follows: TGTGCCAGCAGCAGACGAATCCTTTCACGGAACGAAGCTTTCTTT.

The rearrangement uses TRBV6-5 and TRBJ2-5, with 8 bases identical to TRBD1. V was clipped by 4 bases and J by 5 bases; unmatched bases: 3. The germline gives CDR1 MNHEY, CDR2 SVGAGI. The length of the CDR3 is 13 residues. The CDR3 region has the DNA TGTGCCAGCAGTTGGACAGGGCAGGAGACCCAGTACTTC. Encoded protein: CASSWTGQETQYF.

V gene TRBV6-6 combines with J gene TRBJ1-6; D is undetermined. V was pared by 7 bases and J by 0 bases, with 10 bases between. CDR3 size: 15 residues. CDR1 MNHNY and CDR2 SVGAGI come from the germline V gene (reference sequence). CDR3 bases: TGTGCCAGCAACCTGGAGGGCTCCTATAATTCACCCCTCCACTTT. Translation gives CASNLEGSYNSPLHF.

V gene TRBV16 combines with J gene TRBJ2-3; D remains ambiguous. The CDR3 is made up of 12 amino acids. The V end was cut by 0 bases, the J end by 6 bases, with 4 bases between. Germline values: CDR1 KGHSY, CDR2 FQNENV. CDR3 region: CASSQSRDTQYF. DNA of the CDR3: TGTGCCAGCAGCCAATCCAGGGATACGCAGTATTTT.

The chain recombines TRBV5-4 with TRBJ2-3; D gene uncertain. CDR1 and CDR2 from the germline V gene are SGHNT and YYREEE (reference sequence). Trimming removed 0 bases at V and 6 bases at J, with 8 bases between. CDR3 length equals 13 residues. CDR3 residues: CASSLAGSDTQYF. The DNA for the CDR3 is TGTGCCAGCAGCTTGGCTGGGTCCGATACGCAGTATTTT.

The chain couples TRBV7-9 to TRBJ2-5; 8 bases are a match to TRBD1. From germline, CDR1 is SEHNR and CDR2 FQNEAQ (reference sequence). This CDR3 comprises 16 residues. With V trimmed by 4 bases and J by 2 bases, 9 bases remained unmatched. Here the CDR3 reads CASSSFDRGRQETQYF. CDR3 nucleotide sequence: TGTGCCAGCAGCTCCTTTGACAGGGGCCGTCAAGAGACCCAGTACTTC.

In this sample, this clone turned up a few times. This chain joins TRBV30 and TRBJ2-7; 9 nucleotides line up with TRBD2. The length of the CDR3 is 14 residues. The J segment lost 1 base and the V segment lost 6 bases, leaving 7 bases of the junction unmatched. CDR1 and CDR2 (germline): GTSNPN, SVGIG (reference sequence). The CDR3 sequence is CACLTSGLSYEQYF. In nucleotides, the CDR3 is TGTGCCTGTCTGACTAGCGGCCTTTCCTACGAGCAGTACTTC.

V gene TRBV7-2 combines with J gene TRBJ1-2; weak D call: TRBD1 (6 bases). The CDR3 sequence is 17 residues long. Trimming took off 5 bases at V and 0 bases at J, with 19 bases between the two ends. Germline assignment: CDR1 SGHTA and CDR2 FQGNSA. The CDR3 DNA is TGTGCCAGCAGCGCCGGGGGGGCGGGGACACCTAACTATGGCTACACCTTC. The encoded protein is CASSAGGAGTPNYGYTF.

The V and J genes are TRBV7-8 and TRBJ1-2; D may be TRBD1 (6 bases). The CDR3 sequence is 13 residues long. CDR1 and CDR2 from the germline V gene are SGHVS and FQNEAQ. The V and J ends lost 1 base and 7 bases respectively, with 10 bases between them. In DNA form, the CDR3 reads TGTGCCAGCAGCTTAGACGGGGGCGGTGGCTACACCTTC. Translation gives CASSLDGGGGYTF.

The V gene is TRBV30, the J gene TRBJ2-7; 9 bases map to TRBD1. V lost 3 bases to trimming and J lost 5 bases; unmatched junction nucleotides: 11. Germline-derived CDR1 and CDR2 are GTSNPN and SVGIG (reference sequence). This CDR3 comprises 15 residues. In DNA, the CDR3 is TGTGCCTGGAGCCTAGGGGGGACAGGGACCCACGAGCAGTACTTC. Amino acids: CAWSLGGTGTHEQYF.

This clone was detected once. The CDR3 loop is CSVEGRIYDGYTF. For the CDR3, the DNA is TGCAGCGTTGAAGGCAGGATTTACGATGGCTACACCTTC. The chain uses TRBV29-1 and TRBJ1-2; D uncertain. CDR3 size: 13 residues. CDR1 SQVTM and CDR2 ANQGSEA come from the germline V gene. V lost 1 base, J lost 6 bases, and 12 bases lay in between.

The chain links TRBV10-2 to TRBJ2-7; D may match TRBD1 or TRBD2 (5 bases each). Germline CDR1 is WSHSY and CDR2 is SAAADI. V lost 6 bases and J lost 3, with 12 bases in between. The CDR3 sequence is 13 residues long. This CDR3 reads CASSGTENYEQYV. The DNA for the CDR3 is TGCGCCAGCAGCGGGACCGAGAACTACGAGCAGTACGTC.

This clone appeared once. V and J are TRBV5-1 and TRBJ1-5; D is undetermined. Germline CDR1 reads SGHRS; CDR2 reads YFSETQ. This CDR3 comprises 15 residues. Deletions cut 0 bases from V and 5 bases from J, with 12 bases between. The chain's CDR3 is CASSLAGESHQPQHF. CDR3 coding DNA: TGCGCCAGCAGCTTGGCTGGGGAGTCCCATCAGCCCCAGCATTTT.

The chain links TRBV29-1 to TRBJ1-3; TRBD1 aligns across 7 bases. J gave up 2 bases and V 5 bases, and 0 bases lay outside the gene matches. CDR1 is SQVTM, CDR2 ANQGSEA, per germline. The CDR3 length is 12 residues. CDR3 region: CSVTGAGNTIYF. For the CDR3, the DNA is TGCAGCGTTACAGGGGCTGGAAACACCATATATTTT.

This clone showed up just once. The genes are TRBV11-1 and TRBJ1-2; TRBD1 is a possible D gene (6 bases). Trimming left V 5 bases short and J 8 bases short, with 15 bases between. The CDR3 has 13 residues. Per germline, CDR1 SGHAT and CDR2 FQDESV (reference sequence). CDR3 nucleotide sequence: TGTGCCAGCAGCGGAATACAGGGATACGGCTACACCTTC. This translates into CASSGIQGYGYTF.

The CDR3 DNA reads TGTGCCAGCAGCCCGGGGGGGACCCAGCCCCAGCATTTT. Amino acid sequence: CASSPGGTQPQHF. The chain is built from TRBV7-2 and TRBJ1-5; tentatively, D is TRBD1 (5 bases). The V end lost 5 bases, the J end lost 7 bases, and 12 bases lay between the germline ends. The CDR3 covers 13 residues. Germline lookup yields CDR1 SGHTA and CDR2 FQGNSA.

This clone occurred once. This sequence joins TRBV2 and TRBJ2-5; a weak D match, TRBD2 (7 bases). Looked up from germline, CDR1 is SNHLY and CDR2 is FYNNEI. This CDR3 region has 13 residues. The V end was cut by 6 bases, the J end by 6 bases, with 14 bases between. The CDR3 DNA reads as TGTGCCAGCAGGGAGGGCGGGGGCCAGACCCAGTACTTC. Its translation: CASREGGGQTQYF.